These T cell receptor beta chains were read from a single sample in a study of T-cell memory formation after mild COVID-19. TCRdb recomputed calls from the 5' RACE reads with MiXCR, one row per CDR3 protein. The profile shows fewer than 250,000 distinct CDR3 sequences, about 10% of them singletons. The sample consisted of PBMCs or a T cell subset sorted from them (not recorded which). These receptors originate from a man aged 18 to 35 who had mild COVID-19 (a few samples of this study predate the infection). Cell type and time point are not known. Each CDR3 is given with its conserved first and last residue. The order of the fields is V gene, J gene, clone size, D gene, CDR3 DNA, CDR3 protein. D genes are given only for firm matches. Only some rows state a clone size, as once, few, many or a class for expanded clones.

>TRBV11-2|TRBJ2-3|-|TRBD2
TGTGCCAGCAGCTTCGGACTAGCCCCCGATACGCAGTATTTT
CASSFGLAPDTQYF
>TRBV6-2/TRBV6-3|TRBJ2-3|few|TRBD2
TGTGCCAGCAGTCGAATACTAGCGACTAGCACAGATACGCAGTATTTT
CASSRILATSTDTQYF
>TRBV20-1|TRBJ2-1|few|-
TGCAGTGCTAGTCCCGAGGGCAATGAGCAGTTCTTC
CSASPEGNEQFF
>TRBV7-6|TRBJ2-4|few|-
TGTGCCAGCAGCTTAGTGCCAGGGTGGGACATTCAGTACTTC
CASSLVPGWDIQYF
>TRBV4-3|TRBJ2-5|few|TRBD2
TGCGCCAGCAGCCAAACCATACTAGCGGGGGGTTATGAGACCCAGTACTTC
CASSQTILAGGYETQYF
>TRBV4-3|TRBJ1-6|-|-
TGCGCCAGCAGCCAAGTGGGGGCAGGGGATTCACCCCTCCACTTT
CASSQVGAGDSPLHF
>TRBV12-3/TRBV12-4|TRBJ2-5|few|-
TGTGCCAGCAGTTGGCCGCCACAGACCCAGTACTTC
CASSWPPQTQYF
>TRBV27|TRBJ1-1|few|-
TGTGCCAGCAGTTTAAACGGGGGAGCTGGGGAAGCTTTCTTT
CASSLNGGAGEAFF
>TRBV7-2|TRBJ2-1|-|-
TGTGCCAGCAGCTTAGAGTCAGGGGTAAATGAGCAGTTCTTC
CASSLESGVNEQFF
>TRBV7-2|TRBJ2-5|-|-
TGTGCCAGCAGCTCCTACCTGGGGACCCAGTACTTC
CASSSYLGTQYF
>TRBV20-1|TRBJ1-3|-|TRBD1
TGCAGTGCTGGTTACCCGACAGGGGCCGGAAACACCATATATTTT
CSAGYPTGAGNTIYF
>TRBV5-1|TRBJ1-1|many|-
TGCGCCAGCAGCTCACAGGGTTATCGGACTGAAGCTTTCTTT
CASSSQGYRTEAFF
>TRBV7-2|TRBJ1-2|-|-
TGTGCCAGCAGCTTAGTCCGGGAGTCTAACTATGGCTACACCTTC
CASSLVRESNYGYTF
>TRBV11-2|TRBJ1-2|few|TRBD1
TGTGCCAGCAGCCCCGACAGGGCAACTAACTATGGCTACACCTTC
CASSPDRATNYGYTF
>TRBV10-3|TRBJ1-4|few|-
TGTGCCATCAGTGATGAGGGTAGAAGTGATGAAAAACTGTTTTTT
CAISDEGRSDEKLFF
>TRBV18|TRBJ2-7|few|-
TGTGCCAGCTCACCTGCCACAGGAACGGGGGAGCAGTACTTC
CASSPATGTGEQYF
>TRBV6-6|TRBJ2-2|many|-
TGTGCCAGCATTAGGAACACCGGGGAGCTGTTTTTT
CASIRNTGELFF
>TRBV6-2/TRBV6-3|TRBJ2-7|few|-
TGTGCCAGCAGTTTCCCCGGGTACAACGAGCAGTACTTC
CASSFPGYNEQYF
>TRBV7-2|TRBJ2-7|-|TRBD2
TGTGCCAGCAGCTGGACTAGCGGGGACTACGAGCAGTACTTC
CASSWTSGDYEQYF
>TRBV18|TRBJ1-3|-|-
TGTGCCAGCACCGTAACAGGCTCTGGAAACACCATATATTTT
CASTVTGSGNTIYF
>TRBV7-2|TRBJ1-1|-|-
TGTGCCAGCAGCAAGGGACCGAACACTGAAGCTTTCTTT
CASSKGPNTEAFF
>TRBV20-1|TRBJ1-1|-|-
TGCAGTGCTAGGTCTCCTGAAGCTTTCTTT
CSARSPEAFF
>TRBV6-5|TRBJ1-1|few|-
TGTGCCAGCAGTTTCGGGGAACACACTGAAGCTTTCTTT
CASSFGEHTEAFF
>TRBV7-3|TRBJ2-7|-|-
TGTGCCAGCAGCCCTAGGGCGTCCTACGAGCAGTACTTC
CASSPRASYEQYF
>TRBV5-1|TRBJ1-1|many|-
TGCGCCAGCACGATTGGAGGGACTGTGAACACTGAAGCTTTCTTT
CASTIGGTVNTEAFF
>TRBV11-2|TRBJ1-6|-|-
TGTGCCAGCAGCTTACAGGGGCGGAGCTCCTATAATTCACCCCTCCACTTT
CASSLQGRSSYNSPLHF
>TRBV6-2/TRBV6-3|TRBJ2-1|-|TRBD2
TGTGCCAGCGGACTAGCGGGGGGGCATTTCCAGTTCTTC
CASGLAGGHFQFF
>TRBV5-1|TRBJ2-3|-|-
TGCGCCAGCAGCTTGAAACACCCGGAGACAGATACGCAGTATTTT
CASSLKHPETDTQYF
>TRBV10-3|TRBJ2-1|few|TRBD1
TGTGCCATCAGTGAAGGAGTCGGGTTTGGGACAGACAATGAGCAGTTCTTC
CAISEGVGFGTDNEQFF
>TRBV20-1|TRBJ1-6|-|-
TGCAGTGCTAGAGCCCCAGGAGCGGGCAGTAATTCACCCCTCCACTTT
CSARAPGAGSNSPLHF
>TRBV4-2|TRBJ2-2|-|TRBD2
TGTGCCAGCAGCCAGCCCCGTCGAAGAGCGGGGGAGCTTGGCGGGGAGCTGTTTTTT
CASSQPRRRAGELGGELFF
>TRBV7-9|TRBJ2-3|few|-
TGTGCCAGCAGCTTCTCCCTGGGCACAGATACGCAGTATTTT
CASSFSLGTDTQYF
>TRBV12-3/TRBV12-4|TRBJ1-1|many|TRBD1
TGTGCCAGCAGTGCGACAGGGACCACTGAAGCTTTCTTT
CASSATGTTEAFF
>TRBV5-1|TRBJ2-7|few|TRBD1
TGCGCCAGCAGCACCGACAGGGGAGCCGAGCAGTACTTC
CASSTDRGAEQYF
>TRBV4-1|TRBJ1-6|few|-
TGCGCCAGCCGTAATCTAGGTGGGGGGACTTCACCCCTCCACTTT
CASRNLGGGTSPLHF
>TRBV2|TRBJ2-5|-|TRBD1
TGTGCCTCCCCATCTGGACAGGGATCGGAGACCCAGTACTTC
CASPSGQGSETQYF
>TRBV7-2|TRBJ2-6|many|-
TGTGCCAGCAGCTTCTCTGGGGCCAACGTCCTGACTTTC
CASSFSGANVLTF
>TRBV5-6|TRBJ2-7|-|-
TGTGCCAGCAGCTTGGCCATAGGGGTCTCCTACGAGCAGTACTTC
CASSLAIGVSYEQYF
>TRBV5-1|TRBJ2-5|-|-
TGCGCCAGCAGCTTGGAACGCGGCAACCCTCAAGAGACCCAGTACTTC
CASSLERGNPQETQYF
>TRBV7-3|TRBJ1-1|few|TRBD1
TGTGCCAGCAGCCCGGGGTGGGGACAGGAAGCTTTCTTT
CASSPGWGQEAFF
>TRBV9|TRBJ1-1|-|TRBD1
TGTGCCAGCAGCCCTAAAGACAGGGTATCTACTGAAGCTTTCTTT
CASSPKDRVSTEAFF
>TRBV5-1|TRBJ2-3|-|-
TGCGCCAGCAGCTTGGGTGGACACTTTGGCACAGATACGCAGTATTTT
CASSLGGHFGTDTQYF
>TRBV2|TRBJ1-2|few|-
TGTGCCAGCCCCTCGGACGGGAAGAATTATGGCTACACCTTC
CASPSDGKNYGYTF
>TRBV4-1|TRBJ2-1|few|TRBD1
TGCGCCAGCAGCCAACCAGGGGGAAATGAGCAGTTCTTC
CASSQPGGNEQFF
>TRBV4-3|TRBJ2-5|few|-
TGCGCCAGCAGCCCCTTGGTATCAGGGAAAGAGACCCAGTACTTC
CASSPLVSGKETQYF
>TRBV10-3|TRBJ1-1|many|-
TGTGCCATCAGTGTTCAGGGGAACACTGAAGCTTTCTTT
CAISVQGNTEAFF
>TRBV28|TRBJ2-5|-|TRBD1
TGTGCCAGCAAGACGGGACAGGGAGAGACCCAGTACTTC
CASKTGQGETQYF
>TRBV4-1|TRBJ1-6|many|-
TGCGCCAGCAGCCAAGATTTGTACGCCTTCGCTGGTTCACCCCTCCACTTT
CASSQDLYAFAGSPLHF
>TRBV7-9|TRBJ1-6|many|-
TGTGCCAGCAGCTTAGGTTCACCCCTCCACTTT
CASSLGSPLHF
>TRBV12-3/TRBV12-4|TRBJ2-2|few|-
TGTGCCAGCAGCCTAGCTAGGACCACCGGGGAGCTGTTTTTT
CASSLARTTGELFF
>TRBV4-3|TRBJ1-2|-|-
TGCGCCAGCAGCCTCGAACCGGCGGGTCGTAACTATGGCTACACCTTC
CASSLEPAGRNYGYTF
>TRBV6-1|TRBJ2-5|few|-
TGTGCCAGCAGTGCTTCGGGAGTAGAGACCCAGTACTTC
CASSASGVETQYF
>TRBV29-1|TRBJ2-3|many|TRBD2
TGCAGCGTTGAGACTAGCTCGGCGGATACGCAGTATTTT
CSVETSSADTQYF
>TRBV11-2|TRBJ1-2|-|TRBD1
TGTGCCAGCAGCTCGCCGACAGGGCGGAAAGCTAACTATGGCTACACCTTC
CASSSPTGRKANYGYTF
>TRBV7-9|TRBJ2-1|few|TRBD2
TGTGCCAGCAGCTCCCTAGCGGGGATGCCTGGAAATGAGCAGTTCTTC
CASSSLAGMPGNEQFF